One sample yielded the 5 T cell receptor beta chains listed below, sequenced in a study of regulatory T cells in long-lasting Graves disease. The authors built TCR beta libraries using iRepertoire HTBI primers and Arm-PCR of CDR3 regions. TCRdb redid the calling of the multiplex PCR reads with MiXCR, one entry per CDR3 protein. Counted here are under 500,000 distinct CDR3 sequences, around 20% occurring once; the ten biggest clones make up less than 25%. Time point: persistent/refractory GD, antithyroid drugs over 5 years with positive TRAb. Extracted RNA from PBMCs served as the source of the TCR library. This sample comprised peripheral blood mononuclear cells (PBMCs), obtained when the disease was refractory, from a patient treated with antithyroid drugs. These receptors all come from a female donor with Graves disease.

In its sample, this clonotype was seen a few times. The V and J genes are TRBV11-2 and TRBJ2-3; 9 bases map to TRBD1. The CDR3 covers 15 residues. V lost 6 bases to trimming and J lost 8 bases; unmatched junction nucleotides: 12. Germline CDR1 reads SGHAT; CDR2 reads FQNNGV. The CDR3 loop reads CASSRRTGEGGTQYF. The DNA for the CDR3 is TGTGCCAGCAGTCGTCGGACAGGGGAAGGTGGTACGCAGTATTTT.

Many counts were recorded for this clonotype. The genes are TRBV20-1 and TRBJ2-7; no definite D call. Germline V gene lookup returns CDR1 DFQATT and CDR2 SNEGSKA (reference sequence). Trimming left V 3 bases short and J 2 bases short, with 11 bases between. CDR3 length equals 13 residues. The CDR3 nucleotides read TGCAGTGCTAGGACAAAAACGGCCTACGAGCAGTACTTC. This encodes CSARTKTAYEQYF.

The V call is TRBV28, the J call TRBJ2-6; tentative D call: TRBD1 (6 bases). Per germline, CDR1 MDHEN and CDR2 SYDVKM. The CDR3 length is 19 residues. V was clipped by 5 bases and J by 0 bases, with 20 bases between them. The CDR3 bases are TGTGCCAGCAGTCAATTAGGTGGGGGCACCTTCTCTGGGGCCAACGTCCTGACTTTC. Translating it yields CASSQLGGGTFSGANVLTF.

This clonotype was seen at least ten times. The CDR3 DNA reads TGTGCCAGCACAGTCAGGCTAGCGGGAGCCGGGGAGCTGTTTTTT. Protein: CASTVRLAGAGELFF. V and J are TRBV12-3 or TRBV12-4 and TRBJ2-2, with 10 bases lining up with TRBD2. With 7 bases clipped from V and 6 bases from J, the junction kept 8 bases outside the gene matches. The CDR3 length is 15 residues.

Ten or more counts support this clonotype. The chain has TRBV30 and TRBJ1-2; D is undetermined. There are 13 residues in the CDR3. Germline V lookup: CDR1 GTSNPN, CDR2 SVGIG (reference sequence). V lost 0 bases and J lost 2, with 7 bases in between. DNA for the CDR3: TGTGCCTGGAGTGTAGGGCTCAACTATGGCTACACCTTC. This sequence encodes CAWSVGLNYGYTF.